Listed here is a single T cell receptor (beta chain). Its binding antigen is unknown. Qualities for individual bases were not recorded, and no much larger clone is one base off. This entry is derived from a study of PD-1 blockade in classical Hodgkin lymphoma (dated by TCRdb to about 2020). In terms of the full investigation: Nivolumab dosing was 3 mg/kg intravenously every 2 weeks, continuing until either disease progression or unacceptable toxicity. The study used TCR beta sequencing and CyTOF to define a peripheral blood immune signature of response to PD-1 blockade in classical Hodgkin lymphoma.

Sample time point, as interpreted from the label and publication: cycle 1 day 1 (C1D1), immediately before nivolumab initiation. Every trial patient had relapsed following autologous stem cell transplantation, and prior brentuximab vedotin exposure was what differed among cohorts A, B and C. The trial cohort comprised more than 55 patients with relapsed/refractory classical Hodgkin lymphoma whose best overall responses were complete response, partial response or progressive disease. Trial patients were treated with single-agent nivolumab in the multi-cohort phase II CheckMate 205 trial. Best overall response was determined by an independent review committee according to the 2007 International Working Group response criteria. Trial PBMCs were collected just before the start of nivolumab (C1D1) and during therapy at cycle 2 day 1 and cycle 4 day 1. After peripheral blood was drawn into 8 mL Vacutainer Cell Preparation Tubes, PBMCs were isolated by centrifugation and then cryopreserved.

The Qiagen DNeasy kit was used to extract genomic DNA both from unsorted PBMCs and from the negatively selected CD4+ and CD8+ fractions. Amplification of TCR beta CDR3 regions was done by immunoSEQ multiplex PCR with primers that anneal to V and J segments. A synthetic immune receptor repertoire was used to minimize amplification bias, and remaining bias was computationally removed after sequencing. On the study's bioinformatics: Repertoire diversity was quantified as the Shannon entropy index using custom Python scripts. The unsorted, CD4+ and CD8+ repertoires were each analyzed separately, with the exception of combined analyses, where CD4+ and CD8+ sequences were merged in silico. A clone was considered expanded if an increase in frequency of at least 2-fold after treatment relative to C1D1 was found, and a pseudocount of 0.5 was applied to clones undetected at baseline. Singleton clones were defined as clones with 0 or 1 copy at C1D1, and non-singleton clones were defined as clones with 2 or more copies. By matching protein sequences in sorted samples from the same patient, clones expanded in unsorted samples were annotated as CD4+, CD8+ or unknown. Wilcoxon tests were applied to paired samples to test diversity changes from C1D1 to C4D1. TCRdb retrieved this table from immuneACCESS and kept in-frame rearrangements only. Not all clones are present; in checked studies, unresolved V genes account for under half, and no reason is known for the remainder. V and J calls and clone size are as listed in that table; D and trimming were resolved from the DNA. This sample comprises some 96,000 clones, 65% to 85% of them detected only once. Roughly an eighth of the sample lies in the top ten.

A distance of 12 bases separates the germline ends of V and J, which lose 4 bases and 10 bases respectively. The germline V gene (reference sequence) supplies CDR1 SGHKS and CDR2 YYEKEE. The CDR3 spans 12 residues, from the cysteine through the phenylalanine. Only the CDR3 DNA stays, 36 bases, in frame from base 1. What the work shows at the level of the full study, not this receptor alone: Among trial patients, those achieving complete response had baseline diversity similar to that of newly diagnosed patients, while diversity was significantly lower in partial responders and progressors. Baseline TCR diversity was reported to be lower in newly diagnosed patients than in healthy donors, and even lower in relapsed/refractory patients. CD4+ but not CD8+ TCR diversity rose significantly by C4D1 (p=0.0027 vs p=0.16), most apparent in complete responders (p=0.02). Lower diversity was seen in patients whose nivolumab began less than 1 year after ASCT, and these patients were left out of later analyses so that immune reconstitution would not confound the results. The study covered only a single clinical trial cohort, and the causes of the repertoire differences, possibly disease activity or prior therapy, were still not defined.

This chain is built from TRBV5-5 and TRBJ2-1; perhaps TRBD2 is the D gene, with 6 bases matching. The TCR was taken from a human donor with classical Hodgkin lymphoma. Specimen: peripheral blood mononuclear cells (PBMCs), collected at baseline. The DNA reads TGTGCCAGCAGCATAGCGGTTGGGGAGCAGTTCTTC. The translation is CASSIAVGEQFF.